The next 13 T cell receptor beta chains were all read from a single sample in a study of PD-1 blockade in classical Hodgkin lymphoma. The patients all showed relapse after autologous stem cell transplantation, while their brentuximab vedotin exposure varied. CD8+ T cells were isolated from thawed PBMCs by magnetic negative selection. Assay used: immunoSEQ multiplex PCR; TCRdb lists only in-frame clones, some missing. The sample has around 13,000 clones, approximately 80% seen once. This material consisted of CD8+ T cells from blood, taken at baseline. Receptor source: a human donor with classical Hodgkin lymphoma.

The CDR3 loop is CATSPEVHSPLHF. The CDR3 DNA follows: TGTGCCACCAGCCCGGAGGTCCATTCACCCCTCCACTTT. The chain recombines TRBV15 with TRBJ1-6; D uncertain. Germline V gene lookup returns CDR1 LNHNV and CDR2 YYDKDF (reference sequence). The CDR3 sequence is 13 residues long. Trimming shortened V by 5 bases and J by 8 bases, and 10 bases separated the two germline ends. The whole variable domain, remainder taken from reference TRBV15 and TRBJ1-6, is DAMVIQNPRYQVTQFGKPVTLSCSQTLNHNVMYWYQQKSSQAPKLLFHYYDKDFNNEADTPDNFQSRRPNTSFCFLDIRSPGLGDTAMYLCATSPEVHSPLHFGNGTRLTVT.

This clone occurred a few times. The chain links TRBV7-2 to TRBJ1-5; 7 nucleotides match TRBD1. This CDR3 contains 18 residues. J gave up 0 bases and V 4 bases, and 12 bases lay outside the gene matches. CDR1 SGHTA and CDR2 FQGNSA come from the germline V gene. The CDR3 bases are TGTGCCAGCAGCTCGAACCATCTACAGGGGAATAGCAATCAGCCCCAGCATTTT. It codes for CASSSNHLQGNSNQPQHF.

This clone appeared once. This sequence joins TRBV5-6 and TRBJ2-1; TRBD2 agrees at 7 bases. Germline values: CDR1 SGHDT, CDR2 YYEEEE. V trimming: 2 bases; J trimming: 7 bases; junction bases outside the gene matches: 6. The CDR3 consists of 14 residues. CDR3: CASSLELAWNEQFF. CDR3 coding DNA: TGTGCCAGCAGCTTAGAACTAGCGTGGAATGAGCAGTTCTTC.

V gene TRBV2 combines with J gene TRBJ2-7; tentative D call: TRBD1 (6 bases). From germline, CDR1 is SNHLY and CDR2 FYNNEI. This CDR3 has 17 amino acids. Trimming pared 3 bases from V and 3 bases from J, leaving 21 bases between. The CDR3 sequence is CASSEGHRGHRFYEQYF. DNA of the CDR3: TGTGCCAGCAGTGAGGGCCATCGGGGACACCGCTTCTACGAGCAGTACTTC.

The chain is built from TRBV7-9 and TRBJ2-7, with D possibly being TRBD2 (5 bases). The CDR3 length is 13 residues. Germline V CDR1 and CDR2: SEHNR, FQNEAQ (reference sequence). V dropped 5 bases and J dropped 2 bases, with 10 bases sitting between them. CDR3 coding DNA: TGTGCCAGCAGCCCCCCCGGGGCCTACGAGCAGTACTTC. Amino acid sequence: CASSPPGAYEQYF.

The chain is built from TRBV27 and TRBJ2-1; 12 nucleotides align to TRBD2. The CDR3 sequence is 15 residues long. Germline CDR1 is MNHEY and CDR2 is SMNVEV (reference sequence). After removal of 6 bases from V and 4 bases from J, the junction contained 4 bases not matched to a gene. The CDR3 region is CASSVLAGGYNEQFF. The CDR3 DNA sequence: TGTGCCAGCAGCGTTCTAGCGGGGGGGTACAATGAGCAGTTCTTC.

The V call is TRBV6-1, the J call TRBJ1-1, with TRBD1 identical over 8 bases. CDR3 length equals 15 residues. V shed 2 bases and J 0 bases; nucleotides not matched to a gene: 2. Germline V gene data show CDR1 as MNHNS and CDR2 as SASEGT. This CDR3 is CASSESQGVNTEAFF. The DNA for the CDR3 is TGTGCCAGCAGTGAATCACAGGGGGTGAACACTGAAGCTTTCTTT.

The V and J genes are TRBV19 and TRBJ1-5; TRBD1 matches 7 bases. Germline V gives CDR1 LNHDA, CDR2 SQIVND (reference sequence). The CDR3 loop spans 15 amino acids. J lost 7 bases, V lost 3 bases, and 9 bases had no gene match. CDR3 in DNA: TGTGCCAGTAGTATCCCCCGACAGGGAAACCAGCCCCAGCATTTT. Residues: CASSIPRQGNQPQHF. The full variable domain, with the rest looked up from reference TRBV19 and TRBJ1-5, is DGGITQSPKYLFRKEGQNVTLSCEQNLNHDAMYWYRQDPGQGLRLIYYSQIVNDFQKGDIAEGYSVSREKKESFPLTVTSAQKNPTAFYLCASSIPRQGNQPQHFGDGTRLSIL.

The CDR3 region has the DNA TGTGCCAGCAGCTTGGGAGAAGCTGAAGCTTTCTTT. Translating gives CASSLGEAEAFF. V usage is TRBV5-6 and J usage is TRBJ1-1; no clear D gene. The V and J ends lost 0 bases and 6 bases respectively, with 6 bases between them. Germline V CDR1 and CDR2: SGHDT, YYEEEE. CDR3 length: 12 amino acids. Together with reference TRBV5-6 and TRBJ1-1, the CDR3 gives the full variable domain: DAGVTQSPTHLIKTRGQQVTLRCSPKSGHDTVSWYQQALGQGPQFIFQYYEEEERQRGNFPDRFSGHQFPNYSSELNVNALLLGDSALYLCASSLGEAEAFFGQGTRLTVV.

The V and J genes are TRBV4-2 and TRBJ2-1; no firm D call. CDR1 and CDR2 from the germline V gene are LGHNA and YNFKEQ. CDR3 length: 15 amino acids. Trimming took 3 bases from V and 0 from J, leaving 9 bases between them. Written as DNA, the CDR3 is TGTGCCAGCAGCCAGGGTAATCCCTCCTACAATGAGCAGTTCTTC. Residues: CASSQGNPSYNEQFF.

As for this clone: A read error is possible here, since a much larger clone lies one base away. The gene calls are TRBV6-1 and TRBJ2-7; D gene unclear. The length of the CDR3 is 12 residues. V was cut by 4 bases and J by 4 bases, with 8 bases left in between. The V gene's germline CDR1 is MNHNS and CDR2 SASEGT. The CDR3, as DNA: TGTGCCAGCAGTGGATCGTCGTACGAGCAGTACTTC. This codes for CASSGSSYEQYF.

This sequence joins TRBV27 and TRBJ2-7, with D unresolved. The CDR3 extends over 14 amino acids. The germline V gene has CDR1 MNHEY and CDR2 SMNVEV (reference sequence). V shed 2 bases and J shed 2 bases, with 10 bases lying between them. DNA of the CDR3: TGTGCCAGCAGTTTAGGGTATGGAACCTACGAGCAGTACTTC. Translation: CASSLGYGTYEQYF.

The J gene is TRBJ1-1, the V gene TRBV25-1; D might be TRBD1 (5 bases). This CDR3 contains 15 residues. With 2 bases removed from V and 4 bases from J, the gap between germline ends came to 14 bases. The germline V gene has CDR1 MGHDK and CDR2 SYGVNS. The CDR3 DNA reads as TGTGCCAGCAGTGAAAATTTACGGGGGGGCACTGAAGCTTTCTTT. Its translation is CASSENLRGGTEAFF.